A single sample is the source of the 2 T cell receptor beta chains below, sequenced in a study of blood T cell repertoires in COVID-19 (dated by TCRdb to 2020 to 2022). The receptor library was made with the immunoSEQ multiplex PCR assay. The immuneACCESS repertoire file appears here via TCRdb, limited to in-frame rearrangements. These files lack a portion of the clones; in checked studies, under half of the deficit traces to unresolved V genes, and the cause of the others is not known. Present in this sample are a few hundred thousand clones, more than 75% of which were seen just once. Approximately 4.8% of the sample lies in the top ten. The sequencing input was peripheral blood. These receptors came from a man over 45 with acute or convalescent COVID-19.

The chain uses TRBV20-1 and TRBJ1-4, with a tentative D call TRBD1 (6 bases). V lost 3 bases to trimming and J lost 8 bases, with 13 bases between them. This CDR3 spans 13 amino acids. Looked up from germline, CDR1 is DFQATT and CDR2 is SNEGSKA (reference sequence). CDR3 sequence reads: CSASRTGREKLFF. The DNA for the CDR3 is TGCAGTGCTAGTCGAACAGGGCGCGAAAAACTGTTTTTT.

The rearrangement joins TRBV6-5 to TRBJ1-5; perhaps TRBD1 as D (6 bases). Germline CDR1 reads MNHEY; CDR2 reads SVGAGI. The CDR3 runs to 15 residues. Trimming took off 3 bases at V and 2 bases at J, with 11 bases between the two ends. The CDR3 protein is CASSYGGLGNQPQHF. The CDR3 region has the DNA TGTGCCAGCAGTTATGGGGGCTTGGGCAATCAGCCCCAGCATTTT.